One and the same sample provided the 26 T cell receptor beta chains below, sequenced in a study of blood T cell repertoires in COVID-19. The repertoire was sequenced with immunoSEQ multiplex PCR; TCRdb's copy has only in-frame clones and lacks some. The sample lists 25,000 to 30,000 clones; around 87% were seen once. Input material: peripheral blood. The receptor set was obtained from a man in his 60s with acute or convalescent COVID-19.

This chain connects TRBV7-9 to TRBJ2-7; TRBD2 matches 11 bases. The CDR3 is 18 amino acids. Germline-derived CDR1 and CDR2 are SEHNR and FQNEAQ (reference sequence). Trimming cost V 1 base and J 0 bases; bases outside gene matches: 8. The DNA of the CDR3 is TGTGCCAGCAGCTTAGAAGGTAGCGGGAGGGCAAGCTCCTACGAGCAGTACTTC. Residues: CASSLEGSGRASSYEQYF.

This chain links TRBV7-9 with TRBJ2-7; no definite D call. The CDR3 runs 13 residues. The germline V gene has CDR1 SEHNR and CDR2 FQNEAQ (reference sequence). The V end was cut by 5 bases, the J end by 0 bases, with 8 bases between. The CDR3 DNA reads TGTGCCAGCAGCCCCATGTCCTCCTACGAGCAGTACTTC. Its translation: CASSPMSSYEQYF.

The chain links TRBV6-1 to TRBJ2-3; tentative D call: TRBD1 (5 bases). Germline loops: CDR1 MNHNS, CDR2 SASEGT. Trimming pared 3 bases from V and 1 base from J, leaving 14 bases between. The CDR3 runs to 16 residues. Here the CDR3 reads CASSDQGTVGTDTQYF. The CDR3 nucleotides are TGTGCCAGCAGTGATCAGGGAACGGTCGGCACAGATACGCAGTATTTT.

The rearrangement joins TRBV6-1 to TRBJ2-7, with 9 positions matching TRBD2. The V segment lost 0 bases and the J segment 2 bases; nucleotides outside the gene matches: 5. CDR1 MNHNS and CDR2 SASEGT come from the germline V gene. This CDR3 has 16 residues. The CDR3 sequence is CASSEAGTSGPYEQYF. The CDR3 DNA reads as TGTGCCAGCAGTGAAGCGGGTACTAGCGGGCCCTACGAGCAGTACTTC.

V is TRBV15 and J is TRBJ1-5; D is undetermined. Germline V gene sequence: CDR1 LNHNV, CDR2 YYDKDF (reference sequence). Trimming shortened V by 3 bases and J by 2 bases, and 14 bases separated the two germline ends. The CDR3 length is 16 residues. This CDR3 is CATSRDSLMGNQPQHF. Written as DNA, the CDR3 is TGTGCCACCAGCAGGGACTCTTTGATGGGCAATCAGCCCCAGCATTTT.

The rearrangement uses TRBV30 and TRBJ1-4; TRBD1 matches 7 bases. Looked up from germline, CDR1 is GTSNPN and CDR2 is SVGIG (reference sequence). This CDR3 comprises 15 residues. CDR3: CALRDRPPTNEKLFF. For the CDR3, the DNA is TGTGCTCTCCGGGACAGACCTCCAACTAATGAAAAACTGTTTTTT.

The V gene is TRBV7-9, the J gene TRBJ2-7, with D possibly TRBD2 on 5 matching bases. The V gene lost 5 bases and the J gene lost 6 bases, with 11 bases spanning the gap. Germline V CDR1 and CDR2: SEHNR, FQNEAQ (reference sequence). This CDR3 has 12 amino acids. The CDR3 region is CASSVLDAEQYF. The CDR3, as DNA: TGTGCCAGCAGCGTACTAGATGCCGAGCAGTACTTC.

This clone was detected only a few times. The J gene is TRBJ1-2, the V gene TRBV11-2, with TRBD1 matching over 8 bases. Germline assignment: CDR1 SGHAT and CDR2 FQNNGV. J was trimmed by 7 bases and V by 5 bases; bases with no gene match: 9. The CDR3 has 14 amino acids. The DNA of the CDR3 is TGTGCCAGCAGCCGTCCCGGGACAGGAGGTGGCTACACCTTC. Amino acid sequence: CASSRPGTGGGYTF.

As for this clone: The same CDR3 can be traced to other DNA sequences in this sample. The V and J genes are TRBV12-3 or TRBV12-4 and TRBJ1-5; D unclear. V lost 1 base and J lost 4, with 5 bases in between. The CDR3 spans 13 residues. CDR3 nucleotides: TGTGCCAGCAGTTTAGATAGAAATCAGCCCCAGCATTTT. This codes for CASSLDRNQPQHF.

This clone was seen a single time. J is TRBJ1-1 and V is TRBV7-9, with D possibly being TRBD1 (5 bases). Trimming removed 2 bases at V and 4 bases at J, with 8 bases between. CDR1 is SEHNR, CDR2 FQNEAQ, per germline (reference sequence). CDR3 size: 13 residues. The CDR3, as DNA: TGTGCCAGCAGCTTATCCACAGGCACTGAAGCTTTCTTT. This translates into CASSLSTGTEAFF.

The V and J genes are TRBV18 and TRBJ1-1; D is possibly TRBD1 (5 bases). Trimming took 4 bases from V and 2 from J, leaving 17 bases between them. Germline V CDR1 and CDR2: KGHSH, LQKENI. This CDR3 contains 16 residues. In DNA form, the CDR3 reads TGTGCCAGCTCACTTATCTCGGGCAGGGTTAACACTGAAGCTTTCTTT. It is translated as CASSLISGRVNTEAFF.

The chain carries TRBV5-5 and TRBJ1-4, with D hard to call. Germline assignment: CDR1 SGHKS and CDR2 YYEKEE (reference sequence). Trimming took 4 bases from V and 0 from J, leaving 13 bases between them. CDR3 length: 16 amino acids. CDR3 coding DNA: TGTGCCAGCAGCCCAGCGAGATCCCCAACTAATGAAAAACTGTTTTTT. It is translated as CASSPARSPTNEKLFF.

V gene TRBV5-6 combines with J gene TRBJ2-7, with 10 bases aligning to TRBD1. The J segment lost 2 bases and the V segment lost 7 bases, leaving 9 bases of the junction unmatched. The CDR3 covers 15 residues. Germline values: CDR1 SGHDT, CDR2 YYEEEE. The CDR3 is CASARDRGRTYEQYF. DNA for the CDR3: TGTGCCAGCGCTAGGGACAGGGGAAGGACCTACGAGCAGTACTTC. Based on the CDR3 plus reference TRBV5-6 and TRBJ2-7, the full variable domain is DAGVTQSPTHLIKTRGQQVTLRCSPKSGHDTVSWYQQALGQGPQFIFQYYEEEERQRGNFPDRFSGHQFPNYSSELNVNALLLGDSALYLCASARDRGRTYEQYFGPGTRLTVT.

The gene calls are TRBV28 and TRBJ2-1; 7 nucleotides align to TRBD1. Trimming cost V 0 bases and J 5 bases; bases outside gene matches: 4. Germline V gene data show CDR1 as MDHEN and CDR2 as SYDVKM. This CDR3 comprises 15 residues. The CDR3 DNA sequence: TGTGCCAGCAGTTTATGGGGACAGACTAACAATGAGCAGTTCTTC. Translating gives CASSLWGQTNNEQFF.

The genes are TRBV14 and TRBJ1-6; D not certain. Germline lookup yields CDR1 SGHDN and CDR2 FVKESK. V lost 0 bases and J lost 14, with 8 bases in between. This CDR3 spans 12 amino acids. The CDR3 loop reads CASSQDRFALHF. As DNA, the CDR3 is TGTGCCAGCAGCCAAGACAGGTTCGCCCTCCACTTT. The entire variable domain, with the rest obtained from reference TRBV14 and TRBJ1-6, is as follows: EAGVTQFPSHSVIEKGQTVTLRCDPISGHDNLYWYRRVMGKEIKFLLHFVKESKQDESGMPNNRFLAERTGGTYSTLKVQPAELEDSGVYFCASSQDRFALHFGNGTRLTVT.

The V gene is TRBV6-6, the J gene TRBJ2-2; TRBD1 agrees at 7 bases. Germline trimming cut 5 bases from V and 7 bases from J; bases unmatched to any gene: 7. Germline V gene lookup returns CDR1 MNHNY and CDR2 SVGAGI (reference sequence). The CDR3 spans 14 residues. CDR3 coding DNA: TGTGCCAGCAGTAGGGGGCGCCGGGACGGGGAGCTGTTTTTT. This sequence encodes CASSRGRRDGELFF.

V usage is TRBV6-6 and J usage is TRBJ2-4, with 9 bases that match TRBD1. CDR1 MNHNY and CDR2 SVGAGI come from the germline V gene (reference sequence). The CDR3 length is 15 residues. V shed 6 bases and J 0 bases; nucleotides not matched to a gene: 3. CDR3 amino acids: CASRGTGKAKNIQYF. The CDR3, as DNA: TGTGCCAGCAGAGGGACAGGGAAAGCCAAAAACATTCAGTACTTC.

The gene calls are TRBV28 and TRBJ2-7; TRBD1 matches at 7 bases. Trimming cost V 2 bases and J 3 bases; bases outside gene matches: 4. CDR1 and CDR2 from the germline V gene are MDHEN and SYDVKM. The CDR3 has 14 amino acids. The CDR3: CASSLIAGGYEQYF. CDR3 coding DNA: TGTGCCAGCAGTTTAATTGCAGGGGGCTACGAGCAGTACTTC.

The genes are TRBV10-3 and TRBJ2-7, with 9 nucleotides matching TRBD1. The CDR3 totals 12 residues. Germline loops: CDR1 ENHRY, CDR2 SYGVKD. The trim removed 10 bases at V and 3 bases at J, leaving 4 bases unmatched. The CDR3 region has the DNA TGTGCCAGCTCGGGACAGGGCTACGAGCAGTACTTC. As protein: CASSGQGYEQYF.

The rearrangement uses TRBV3-1 (or the pseudogene TRBV3-2) and TRBJ1-1, with TRBD1 matching 7 bases. Germline V gene sequence: CDR1 LGHDT, CDR2 YNNKEL (reference sequence). The CDR3 consists of 17 residues. V gave up 1 base and J gave up 5 bases; unmatched junction bases: 13. This chain's CDR3 is CASSQAHYSGQYTEAFF. The CDR3 DNA follows: TGTGCCAGCAGCCAAGCGCATTACTCGGGACAGTATACTGAAGCTTTCTTT.

This rearrangement joins TRBV27 to TRBJ2-7, with 7 positions matching TRBD2. Unmatched junction bases numbered 8, after V lost 6 bases and J lost 6 bases. The CDR3 spans 13 residues. Germline V gene data show CDR1 as MNHEY and CDR2 as SMNVEV (reference sequence). The DNA of the CDR3 is TGTGCCAGCAGGAGAGCGGGAATCGGCGAGCAGTACTTC. Translation: CASRRAGIGEQYF.

This chain joins TRBV3-1 (or the pseudogene TRBV3-2) and TRBJ2-1, with D perhaps matching TRBD1 (6 bases). From germline, CDR1 is LGHDT and CDR2 YNNKEL (reference sequence). The ends were cut back, 4 bases at V and 5 bases at J, with 15 bases in the middle. The CDR3 runs to 15 residues. The CDR3 region is CASSPLRGSHNEQFF. CDR3 in DNA: TGTGCCAGCAGCCCCTTAAGGGGGAGTCACAATGAGCAGTTCTTC.

J is TRBJ1-3 and V is TRBV12-3 or TRBV12-4; D not certain. CDR3 length: 13 residues. The V gene lost 6 bases and the J gene lost 0 bases, with 6 bases spanning the gap. Here the CDR3 reads CASRQSSGNTIYF. The CDR3 DNA follows: TGTGCCAGCAGACAGAGCTCTGGAAACACCATATATTTT.

The chain joins TRBV5-5 to TRBJ1-1; D is undetermined. Trimming removed 0 bases from V and 4 bases from J, with 7 bases in between. Germline CDR1 SGHKS, CDR2 YYEKEE (reference sequence). The CDR3 has 13 amino acids. CDR3: CASSLDIPTEAFF. DNA for the CDR3: TGTGCCAGCAGCTTGGACATCCCCACTGAAGCTTTCTTT.

The chain links TRBV27 to TRBJ2-3, with TRBD2 identical over 7 bases. The trim removed 1 base at V and 2 bases at J, leaving 6 bases unmatched. Germline CDR1 reads MNHEY; CDR2 reads SMNVEV (reference sequence). CDR3 length equals 16 residues. In DNA form, the CDR3 reads TGTGCCAGCAGTTTATACCCGGGGGGACTCACAGATACGCAGTATTTT. Its translation is CASSLYPGGLTDTQYF.

This clone occurred a few times. This CDR3 is CASSELGTRAGELFF. CDR3 bases: TGTGCCAGCAGTGAATTAGGGACTAGGGCCGGGGAGCTGTTTTTT. The chain is built from TRBV25-1 and TRBJ2-2; 8 positions agree with TRBD2. Germline assignment: CDR1 MGHDK and CDR2 SYGVNS. The CDR3 sequence is 15 residues long. After removal of 1 base from V and 6 bases from J, the junction contained 4 bases not matched to a gene.